The 9 T cell receptor beta chains reported below all come from one sample, sequenced in a study of Graves' ophthalmopathy and Graves' hyperthyroidism. Researchers took RNA transcripts and amplified TCR beta CDR3 regions from them. Second-round multiplex PCR came after a first-round RT-PCR that employed HTBI primers. In TCRdb, the multiplex PCR reads were re-called with MiXCR into one record per CDR3 protein. Counted here are approximately 700,000 distinct CDR3 sequences, around 40% occurring once; the ten biggest clones make up 44%. The sample comprised peripheral blood. These receptors all come from an adult man with Graves' ophthalmopathy.

This clonotype was seen at least ten times. This chain uses TRBV10-2 with TRBJ1-5, with D unclear. CDR1 WSHSY and CDR2 SAAADI come from the germline V gene. Trimming took 2 bases from V and 5 from J, leaving 4 bases between them. CDR3 size: 12 residues. CDR3 sequence (DNA): TGCGCCAGCAGTGAGACAGATCAGCCCCAGCATTTT. This gives the protein CASSETDQPQHF.

This clonotype was recorded at least ten times. The V gene is TRBV12-3 or TRBV12-4, the J gene TRBJ1-5; no clear D. The CDR3 length is 15 residues. Trimming took 5 bases from V and 2 from J, leaving 13 bases between them. The DNA of the CDR3 is TGTGCCAGCAGTCCTGCCGGTAGGGGCAATCAGCCCCAGCATTTT. As protein: CASSPAGRGNQPQHF.

Notes on this clonotype: A junction boundary mismatches the germline segment, possibly from a read error. V gene TRBV10-2 combines with J gene TRBJ1-5; the match to TRBD1 covers 7 bases. The CDR3 spans 13 residues. Looked up from germline, CDR1 is WSHSY and CDR2 is SAAADI. The CDR3 nucleotides are TGTGCCAGCCACAGGGGAGGTAATCAGCCCCAGCATTTT. Its protein is CASHRGGNQPQHF.

The chain has TRBV7-9 and TRBJ1-6; 7 nucleotides agree with TRBD1. The CDR3 runs 15 residues. CDR1 and CDR2 (germline): SEHNR, FQNEAQ (reference sequence). V lost 11 bases, J lost 8 bases, and 15 bases stayed unmatched. The CDR3 DNA is TGTGCCTGGAGTGTACGACAGGGCGGAGATTCACCCCTCCACTTT. It translates to CAWSVRQGGDSPLHF. Based on the CDR3 plus reference TRBV7-9 and TRBJ1-6, the full variable domain is DTGVSQNPRHKITKRGQNVTFRCDPISEHNRLYWYRQTLGQGPEFLTYFQNEAQLEKSRLLSDRFSAERPKGSFSTLEIQRTEQGDSAMYLCAWSVRQGGDSPLHFGNGTRLTVT.

The chain is built from TRBV20-1 and TRBJ1-1; D uncertain. Trimming removed 2 bases from V and 1 base from J, with 8 bases in between. The CDR3 runs 13 residues. Germline CDR1 and CDR2: DFQATT and SNEGSKA (reference sequence). The DNA for the CDR3 is TGCAGTGCTAGATTAACGGCGAACACTGAAGCTTTCTTT. Its protein is CSARLTANTEAFF.

A few counts support this clonotype. The chain couples TRBV20-1 to TRBJ2-7; 7 bases are a match to TRBD1. Trimming took 4 bases from V and 1 from J; bases not matched to a gene: 4. The CDR3 runs to 13 residues. Germline CDR1 and CDR2: DFQATT and SNEGSKA (reference sequence). The CDR3 nucleotides are TGCAGTGCTATATTACAGGGGTCCTACGAGCAGTACTTC. Translated, it gives CSAILQGSYEQYF.

This clonotype was detected a few times. The chain is built from TRBV20-1 and TRBJ2-7; D is possibly TRBD2 (5 bases). The ends were cut back, 3 bases at V and 3 bases at J, with 15 bases in the middle. The V gene's germline CDR1 is DFQATT and CDR2 SNEGSKA (reference sequence). The CDR3 contains 14 residues. CDR3 sequence: CSASSPGSNYEQYF. DNA of the CDR3: TGCAGTGCTAGTAGTCCGGGATCAAACTACGAGCAGTACTTC.

At least ten counts were recorded for this clonotype. The chain recombines TRBV12-3 or TRBV12-4 with TRBJ1-2; 8 bases map to TRBD1. V lost 3 bases and J lost 8; bases outside the gene matches: 5. This CDR3 spans 13 amino acids. CDR3 in DNA: TGTGCCAGCAGTTTGGACAGGGCAGGAGGCTACACCTTC. Residues: CASSLDRAGGYTF.

This chain uses TRBV29-1 with TRBJ2-7; no clear D. The CDR3 is 13 residues long. The germline gives CDR1 SQVTM, CDR2 ANQGSEA. Trimming pared 4 bases from V and 2 bases from J, leaving 12 bases between. CDR3 amino acids: CSVAGRRTYEQYF. The CDR3 coding sequence is TGCAGCGTTGCTGGACGTCGCACCTACGAGCAGTACTTC.